Described below is a single T cell receptor beta chain sequence and its context. This CDR3 spans 13 amino acids. Germline loops: CDR1 DFQATT, CDR2 SNEGSKA (reference sequence). V was trimmed by 1 base and J by 4 bases, leaving 8 bases between them. The data belong to a study of metastatic and nonmetastatic thyroid tumors. With MiXCR, TCRdb called clones anew from the PCR reads. The sample has fewer than 20,000 clones; about 25% are singletons. Each patient went into thyroid surgery without having received any treatment. The chain recombines TRBV20-1 with TRBJ2-1; D is unresolved. This sequence originates from a female donor with papillary thyroid cancer or a benign thyroid nodule (not recorded which). Some clones in this sample may be carry-over from other donors' samples. The sequenced sample was adjacent normal tissue. Here the CDR3 reads CSARVAEYNEQFF. The CDR3 DNA sequence: TGCAGTGCTAGAGTCGCGGAATACAATGAGCAGTTCTTC.